Each of the 18 T cell receptor beta chains below was sequenced from the same sample in a study of T cells in localized non-small cell lung cancer. The method was immunoSEQ multiplex PCR; TCRdb's version includes in-frame clones alone and lacks a portion of them. The sample holds tens of thousands of clones; 81% are singletons and the top ten take less than 9.5%. The sample here was peripheral blood mononuclear cells, taken before any cancer treatment. The source of these receptors is an older male donor with stage II lung adenocarcinoma.

This rearrangement joins TRBV10-3 to TRBJ1-1; D unclear. The CDR3 runs to 15 residues. The V gene lost 0 bases and the J gene lost 3 bases, with 11 bases spanning the gap. Germline assignment: CDR1 ENHRY and CDR2 SYGVKD. CDR3 DNA: TGTGCCATCAGTGAGTCAACAGTTGTAGACACTGAAGCTTTCTTT. Protein sequence: CAISESTVVDTEAFF.

This chain connects TRBV18 to TRBJ2-2; D gene ambiguous. The CDR3 consists of 14 residues. V shed 3 bases and J shed 4 bases, with 9 bases lying between them. Germline assignment: CDR1 KGHSH and CDR2 LQKENI. In nucleotides, the CDR3 is TGTGCCAGCTCACCGGCCGTGGGCACCGGGGAGCTGTTTTTT. Translation: CASSPAVGTGELFF.

The chain employs TRBV7-3 and TRBJ2-7; 13 positions match TRBD2. CDR1 is SGHTA and CDR2 is FQGTGA in the germline V gene. Unmatched junction bases numbered 6, after V lost 2 bases and J lost 2 bases. The CDR3 has 17 amino acids. CDR3 sequence: CASSLGGTSGIPYEQYF. The CDR3 nucleotides are TGTGCCAGCAGCTTAGGGGGGACTAGCGGGATACCCTACGAGCAGTACTTC.

The rearrangement joins TRBV19 to TRBJ2-5; TRBD2 aligns across 13 bases. Germline V gives CDR1 LNHDA, CDR2 SQIVND (reference sequence). The CDR3 sequence is 17 residues long. Trimming took 5 bases from V and 2 from J; bases not matched to a gene: 8. The CDR3 nucleotides read TGTGCCAGTAGTCCACTCACGGGACTAGCGGGGCAAGAGACCCAGTACTTC. Translating it yields CASSPLTGLAGQETQYF. The full variable domain, rest sourced from reference TRBV19 and TRBJ2-5, is DGGITQSPKYLFRKEGQNVTLSCEQNLNHDAMYWYRQDPGQGLRLIYYSQIVNDFQKGDIAEGYSVSREKKESFPLTVTSAQKNPTAFYLCASSPLTGLAGQETQYFGPGTRLLVL.

This clone was observed a single time. This chain connects TRBV6-4 to TRBJ2-5; 7 nucleotides match TRBD2. Trimming took 9 bases from V and 2 from J; bases not matched to a gene: 9. The CDR3 covers 14 residues. CDR1 is MRHNA, CDR2 SNTAGT, per germline. The CDR3 reads CARLMEGGQETQYF. In DNA, the CDR3 is TGTGCCAGATTGATGGAGGGAGGGCAAGAGACCCAGTACTTC.

The chain combines TRBV6-5 with TRBJ1-5; TRBD1 is a possible D gene (5 bases). Trimming shortened V by 0 bases and J by 7 bases, and 10 bases separated the two germline ends. CDR1 MNHEY and CDR2 SVGAGI come from the germline V gene. This CDR3 region has 14 residues. CDR3 protein: CASSYSAGLQPQHF. CDR3 nucleotide sequence: TGTGCCAGCAGTTACTCGGCAGGGCTCCAGCCCCAGCATTTT.

The chain carries TRBV6-5 and TRBJ1-1, with D tentatively TRBD1 (5 bases). The germline V gene has CDR1 MNHEY and CDR2 SVGAGI. V lost 2 bases, J lost 2 bases, and 15 bases lay in between. The CDR3 contains 16 residues. The CDR3 protein is CASSYGIGTPNTEAFF. The CDR3 DNA reads as TGTGCCAGCAGTTACGGCATCGGGACCCCCAACACTGAAGCTTTCTTT.

This chain connects TRBV19 to TRBJ1-5; D is possibly TRBD1 (6 bases). This CDR3 spans 14 amino acids. V gave up 6 bases and J gave up 6 bases, with 15 bases separating them. Germline assignment: CDR1 LNHDA and CDR2 SQIVND (reference sequence). The DNA for the CDR3 is TGTGCCAGTAGGGGATTGACAGGCAGTCAGCCCCAGCATTTT. This translates into CASRGLTGSQPQHF. Based on the CDR3 plus reference TRBV19 and TRBJ1-5, the full variable domain is DGGITQSPKYLFRKEGQNVTLSCEQNLNHDAMYWYRQDPGQGLRLIYYSQIVNDFQKGDIAEGYSVSREKKESFPLTVTSAQKNPTAFYLCASRGLTGSQPQHFGDGTRLSIL.

V usage is TRBV7-2 and J usage is TRBJ1-4; D is unresolved. The CDR3 has 12 residues. V lost 5 bases to trimming and J lost 7 bases, with 8 bases between them. CDR1 and CDR2 from the germline V gene are SGHTA and FQGNSA. CDR3 nucleotides: TGTGCCAGCAGCCGTGGCTTTGAAAAACTGTTTTTT. It codes for CASSRGFEKLFF.

This clone was seen only a few times. The chain has TRBV20-1 and TRBJ1-1, with unresolved D. CDR3 length equals 10 residues. Germline values: CDR1 DFQATT, CDR2 SNEGSKA (reference sequence). Trimming removed 1 base at V and 8 bases at J, with 5 bases between. CDR3 sequence (DNA): TGCAGTGCTAGAGGGAGGGAAGCTTTCTTT. Encoded protein: CSARGREAFF.

This rearrangement joins TRBV18 to TRBJ2-3; 8 bases are a match to TRBD1. The germline CDR1 and CDR2 sequences are KGHSH and LQKENI. The CDR3 is made up of 14 amino acids. V dropped 5 bases and J dropped 8; count of bases not matched to a gene: 9. This CDR3 is CASSEGQGPATQYF. The DNA for the CDR3 is TGTGCCAGCTCAGAAGGACAGGGTCCCGCTACGCAGTATTTT.

The chain links TRBV5-6 to TRBJ2-7, with D possibly called TRBD1 or TRBD2 (6 bases each). CDR3 length: 16 amino acids. V dropped 3 bases and J dropped 0 bases, with 16 bases sitting between them. CDR1 and CDR2 from the germline V gene are SGHDT and YYEEEE. This CDR3 is CASSSRGTYSSYEQYF. CDR3 sequence (DNA): TGTGCCAGCAGCTCTAGGGGGACTTATAGCTCCTACGAGCAGTACTTC.

This clone was picked up a small number of times. V usage is TRBV4-1 and J usage is TRBJ2-3, with 16 bases identical to TRBD2. V was clipped by 3 bases and J by 0 bases; unmatched bases: 9. There are 20 residues in the CDR3. Germline CDR1 is MGHRA and CDR2 is YSYEKL. This CDR3 reads CASSHLGLAGGPRSTDTQYF. The CDR3 region has the DNA TGCGCCAGCAGCCATCTGGGACTAGCGGGAGGGCCGAGGAGCACAGATACGCAGTATTTT.

J is TRBJ1-6 and V is TRBV27; a weak D match, TRBD1 (5 bases). The CDR3 has 13 residues. Trimming removed 3 bases at V and 8 bases at J, with 8 bases between. Looked up from germline, CDR1 is MNHEY and CDR2 is SMNVEV (reference sequence). The CDR3 spells CASSLGGDSPLHF. The DNA for the CDR3 is TGTGCCAGCAGTTTGGGAGGGGATTCACCCCTCCACTTT.

The chain joins TRBV28 to TRBJ1-5; 7 bases agree with TRBD1. The trim removed 3 bases at V and 2 bases at J, leaving 4 bases unmatched. The germline V gene has CDR1 MDHEN and CDR2 SYDVKM. The CDR3 totals 15 residues. CDR3 nucleotide sequence: TGTGCCAGCAGTTTTCAGGGGGTCCGCAATCAGCCCCAGCATTTT. This codes for CASSFQGVRNQPQHF.

The V and J genes are TRBV7-2 and TRBJ1-4, with a tentative D call TRBD1 (5 bases). The CDR3 length is 17 residues. Germline lookup yields CDR1 SGHTA and CDR2 FQGNSA. V dropped 2 bases and J dropped 3 bases, with 16 bases sitting between them. Here the CDR3 DNA reads TGTGCCAGCAGCTTAATTGGGGTGGGCAGGGCTAATGAAAAACTGTTTTTT. Amino acids: CASSLIGVGRANEKLFF. Drawing the rest from reference TRBV7-2 and TRBJ1-4, the complete variable domain is GAGVSQSPSNKVTEKGKDVELRCDPISGHTALYWYRQSLGQGLEFLIYFQGNSAPDKSGLPSDRFSAERTGGSVSTLTIQRTQQEDSAVYLCASSLIGVGRANEKLFFGSGTQLSVL.

This clone was seen a handful of times. The rearrangement uses TRBV7-9 and TRBJ1-5; D possibly corresponds to TRBD1 (5 bases). V was cut by 4 bases and J by 5 bases, with 9 bases left in between. Per the germline V gene, CDR1 is SEHNR and CDR2 is FQNEAQ (reference sequence). This CDR3 comprises 13 residues. Here the CDR3 reads CASSSGDYQPQHF. The DNA of the CDR3 is TGTGCCAGCAGCTCGGGGGATTATCAGCCCCAGCATTTT.

The chain recombines TRBV5-1 with TRBJ2-2, with 8 bases fitting TRBD2. The CDR3 loop spans 16 amino acids. The V and J ends lost 5 bases and 2 bases, in that order; junction bases with no gene match: 8. CDR1 is SGHRS, CDR2 YFSETQ, per germline. The CDR3, as DNA: TGCGCCAGCAGACCGGCTAGCGGGCCAAACACCGGGGAGCTGTTTTTT. Protein: CASRPASGPNTGELFF.